This TCR beta chain emerged from a study of blood T cell repertoires in COVID-19. Study-level background: The analysed material was cDNA or gDNA that came from T cells, B-cell-depleted T cells, or PBMCs.

How the authors handled the data: Cell counts per sample came from amplifying reference gene primers. The assay was immunoSEQ multiplex PCR, and TCRdb's table has in-frame clones only and misses some. V, J and clone size were drawn from that table, and D and trimming were deduced from the DNA. The table has roughly 200,000 clones, roughly 80% seen once; the top ten hold around 21%. V lost 4 bases to trimming and J lost 0 bases, with 21 bases between them. This CDR3 is 18 amino acids long. Per the germline V gene, CDR1 is SGHKS and CDR2 is YYEKEE (reference sequence). This clone was recorded a few times.

This TCR was sampled from a human donor in a cohort sampled during active COVID-19. The chain is built from TRBV5-5 and TRBJ2-3, with D perhaps matching TRBD1 (6 bases). The source material was peripheral blood. The CDR3 DNA reads TGTGCCAGCAGCCAGGGGACGAGTGGAGGTTCTAGCACAGATACGCAGTATTTT. This gives the protein CASSQGTSGGSSTDTQYF.